The rows below give T cell receptor beta chains drawn from one sample of a study of T cell repertoires in aging, cancer and after chemotherapy. From the multiplex PCR reads, TCRdb called clonotypes with MiXCR, one entry per CDR3 protein. The profile covers about 1,300 distinct CDR3 sequences, with around 21% appearing a single time and around two thirds taken by the ten largest. The specimen was blood. Receptors originate from a human donor with a solid tumor. Both conserved end residues are part of each CDR3. The D gene is left open where the match is weak. A clone size is listed for some rows: how often the clone was seen (once, few, many), or a class if it is expanded.

TRBJ1-2 medium-sized TRBV7-9 . TGTGCCAGCAGCTTAGAGTTAAGGAACTATGGCTACACCTTC CASSLELRNYGYTF
TRBJ2-7 medium-sized TRBV6-2/TRBV6-3 TRBD2 TGTGCCAGCAGTTTCCTAGCGGTACCGTCCTACGAGCAGTACTTC CASSFLAVPSYEQYF
TRBJ2-1 . TRBV5-6 . TGCGCCAGCAGCTTGGCCGTCCGGGAGAATGAGCAGTTCTTC CASSLAVRENEQFF
TRBJ2-3 medium-sized TRBV9 TRBD2 TGTGCCAGCAGTGTACTAGCGGGGCCCACAGATACGCAGTATTTT CASSVLAGPTDTQYF
TRBJ2-3 medium-sized TRBV19 TRBD2 TGTGCCAGTAGTATTGGACTAGCGGGGTCAGATACGCAGTATTTT CASSIGLAGSDTQYF
TRBJ2-5 few TRBV7-3 . TGTGCCAGCAGCACGGACATCCAAGAGACCCAGTACTTC CASSTDIQETQYF
TRBJ2-1 few TRBV28 TRBD1 TGTGCCAGCAGCCATTACCCGGGACAGCCTTACAATGAGCAGTTCTTC CASSHYPGQPYNEQFF
TRBJ1-2 . TRBV20-1 . TGCAGTGCTAGAGGGCAGGCCCCCGGCTATGGCTACACCTTC CSARGQAPGYGYTF
TRBJ2-1 medium-sized TRBV7-2 TRBD2 TGTGCCAGCAGCTTAGATACGCCGGGACTAGGTGAGCAGTTCTTC CASSLDTPGLGEQFF
TRBJ2-5 . TRBV27 . TGTGCCAGCAGTCCCAAAGGAGAGACCCAGTACTTC CASSPKGETQYF
TRBJ2-1 medium-sized TRBV14 TRBD1 TGTGCCAGCAGCCAAATACCGGGACAGGGGGACAATGAGCAGTTCTTC CASSQIPGQGDNEQFF
TRBJ2-1 . TRBV5-4 TRBD2 TGTGCCAGCAGCTTCCCGGCGGGGGGCATTAATGAGCAGTTCTTC CASSFPAGGINEQFF
TRBJ2-6 few TRBV20-1 . TGCAGTGCTAGAGATTACCGACAGCACTCTGGGGCCAACGTCCTGACTTTC CSARDYRQHSGANVLTF
TRBJ1-1 . TRBV6-1 . TGTGCCAGCAGTTACGGACCCAACACTGAAGCTTTCTTT CASSYGPNTEAFF
TRBJ2-7 . TRBV27 . TGTGCCAGCAGAGCGGGCCAGGGGGTAGGGTACGAGCAGTACTTC CASRAGQGVGYEQYF
TRBJ2-2 . TRBV7-3 TRBD2 TGTGCCAGCAGCCGACTAGCGGGGGGGCTAAACACCGGGGAGCTGTTTTTT CASSRLAGGLNTGELFF
TRBJ1-1 few TRBV4-3 . TGCGCCAGCAGCCAAGGTCTAGGGGGTGCGAACACTGAAGCTTTCTTT CASSQGLGGANTEAFF
TRBJ2-3 . TRBV6-2/TRBV6-3 . TGTGCCAGCAGTGAAAATCAGGTCAAAGATACGCAGTATTTT CASSENQVKDTQYF
TRBJ2-1 few TRBV5-6 . TGTGCCAGCAGCTTGGGGAGACCCGGGAATGAGCAGTTCTTC CASSLGRPGNEQFF
TRBJ2-2 . TRBV6-2/TRBV6-3 . TGTGCCAGCAGTTACAGGGACACCGGGGAGCTGTTTTTT CASSYRDTGELFF
TRBJ2-1 . TRBV12-5 . TGTGCTAGTGGTTTGGGGGAACTAGCACAAGGGCAGTTCTTC CASGLGELAQGQFF
TRBJ2-1 . TRBV6-2/TRBV6-3 TRBD2 TGTGCCAGCAGTTATGGAGCGGGAGTAAACAATGAGCAGTTCTTC CASSYGAGVNNEQFF
TRBJ1-2 . TRBV28 . TGTGCCAGCAGCCACAGATCCGAGCCTTATGGCTACACCTTC CASSHRSEPYGYTF
TRBJ2-7 . TRBV4-3 . TGCGCCAGCAGCCAAGAATTCCCGGGGGCCAACGAGCAGTACTTC CASSQEFPGANEQYF
TRBJ1-2 . TRBV12-3/TRBV12-4 . TGTGCCAGCAGTTCGACTAACTATGGCTACACCTTC CASSSTNYGYTF
TRBJ1-1 few TRBV7-3 . TGTGCCAGCAGCTTAACAGGTTGGACTGAAGCTTTCTTT CASSLTGWTEAFF
TRBJ1-1 few TRBV7-2 . TGTGCCAGCAGCTTAAGGCGGGTGAACACTGAAGCTTTCTTT CASSLRRVNTEAFF
TRBJ2-2 few TRBV11-3 . TGTGCCAGCAGCCCGAGAGGGCACACCGGGGAGCTGTTTTTT CASSPRGHTGELFF
TRBJ2-7 few TRBV10-3 TRBD2 TGTGCCATCAGTGAGAAGGGATTAGCGGGGTCGACCTACGAGCAGTACTTC CAISEKGLAGSTYEQYF
TRBJ2-2 . TRBV6-2/TRBV6-3 TRBD1 TGTGCCAACAGTTTCACCGGGACAGGGTTGTCCGGGGAGCTGTTTTTT CANSFTGTGLSGELFF
TRBJ2-3 medium-sized TRBV19 . TGTGCCAGTAGTATAAGCCGGTCCAGCACAGATACGCAGTATTTT CASSISRSSTDTQYF
TRBJ2-2 medium-sized TRBV7-2 . TGTGCCAGCATTGAGGGAATCAACACCGGGGAGCTGTTTTTT CASIEGINTGELFF
TRBJ2-7 . TRBV20-1 TRBD2 TGCAGTGCTAGGTCCGGGCTAGCGGGAGGGCCGGGCCACGAGCAGTACTTC CSARSGLAGGPGHEQYF
TRBJ1-1 few TRBV5-8 . TGTGCCAGCAGCTGGGGCGTTTTGAACACTGAAGCTTTCTTT CASSWGVLNTEAFF
TRBJ2-7 large TRBV20-1 . TGCAGTGCTAGAACCCCGGACTCCCCTAACACCTACGAGCAGTACTTC CSARTPDSPNTYEQYF
TRBJ2-1 . TRBV7-9 . TGTGCCAGCAGGGGTTACGGCGGAAGCTCCTACAATGAGCAGTTCTTC CASRGYGGSSYNEQFF
TRBJ1-1 few TRBV7-2 TRBD1 TGTGCCAGCAGCTTACTCCCACAGGGGTTCGGTAAGGACACTGAAGCTTTCTTT CASSLLPQGFGKDTEAFF
TRBJ2-1 . TRBV10-3 TRBD2 TGTGCCACGTATAGCGGGAGCTCCTACAATGAGCAGTTCTTC CATYSGSSYNEQFF
TRBJ1-3 . TRBV18 . TGTGCCAGCTCACCTAGAGGAACAGTTCGCTCTGGAAACACCATATATTTT CASSPRGTVRSGNTIYF
TRBJ2-5 medium-sized TRBV7-9 . TGTGCCAGCAGCGTCGACCCGAGGGTTCGGGAGACCCAGTACTTC CASSVDPRVRETQYF
TRBJ2-1 few TRBV20-1 TRBD2 TGCAGTGCCCGTGTTTTAGCGGGGGAGATTTACAATGAGCAGTTCTTC CSARVLAGEIYNEQFF
TRBJ1-2 medium-sized TRBV6-1 TRBD1 TGTGCCAGCAGTGAAACCGGGACAGGGGTCTATGGCTACACCTTC CASSETGTGVYGYTF
TRBJ2-2 few TRBV20-1 TRBD2 TGCAGTGCTATGACTAGCTCCGGGGAGCTGTTTTTT CSAMTSSGELFF
TRBJ2-2 medium-sized TRBV7-2 . TGTGCCAGCAGCTTAGGGAGCCTGTACACCGGGGAGCTGTTTTTT CASSLGSLYTGELFF
TRBJ2-1 . TRBV20-1 TRBD2 TGCAGTGCTCCTTCGACTAGCGGGGGGCCCTTACAGAACAATGAGCAGTTCTTC CSAPSTSGGPLQNNEQFF